This entry lists 8 T cell receptor beta chains sequenced from one sample in a study of T cell repertoires in cytomegalovirus infection. For these receptors, no antigen is known. MiXCR, applied by TCRdb to the reads, yields one record per CDR3 protein. The sample has approximately 990,000 distinct CDR3 sequences; approximately 31% are singletons. The material was cultured CD8+ T cells from PBMCs, obtained from culture after CMV antigen stimulation. The receptors shown here come from a human donor in good health (CMV status not recorded). Some clones in this sample may be carry-over from other donors' samples.

This clonotype was seen a few times. The rearrangement uses TRBV6-2 or TRBV6-3 and TRBJ2-7; maybe TRBD2 (5 bases). Germline V lookup: CDR1 MNHEY, CDR2 SVGEGT. CDR3 size: 14 residues. V shed 0 bases and J shed 4 bases, with 10 bases lying between them. This chain's CDR3 is CASSYSFDYYEQYF. Here the CDR3 DNA reads TGTGCCAGCAGTTACTCCTTTGACTATTACGAGCAGTACTTC.

The CDR3 coding sequence is TGTGCCAGCAGTTACTCATCTGCTGGACAGGGGGCGGATGGCTACACCTTC. This gives the protein CASSYSSAGQGADGYTF. The genes are TRBV6-5 and TRBJ1-2; 11 bases fit TRBD1. The CDR3 consists of 17 residues. Germline V gene lookup returns CDR1 MNHEY and CDR2 SVGAGI. V lost 0 bases to trimming and J lost 6 bases; unmatched junction nucleotides: 9.

This clonotype was detected only a few times. The chain is built from TRBV6-2 or TRBV6-3 and TRBJ1-6; D perhaps matches TRBD1 (5 bases). The CDR3 sequence is 13 residues long. V was clipped by 8 bases and J by 5 bases, with 10 bases between them. Germline CDR1 reads MNHEY; CDR2 reads SVGEGT. CDR3 loop: CASWGLNNSPLHF. The CDR3 region has the DNA TGTGCCAGCTGGGGACTGAATAATTCACCCCTCCACTTT.

The V gene is TRBV4-1, the J gene TRBJ2-7; D is perhaps TRBD1 (6 bases). CDR1 is MGHRA and CDR2 is YSYEKL in the germline V gene. The CDR3 is 15 residues long. V lost 1 base and J 2 bases, leaving 12 bases between the germline ends. The CDR3 nucleotides read TGCGCCAGCAGCCAAGTCATGGGACAAACCTACGAGCAGTACTTC. This gives the protein CASSQVMGQTYEQYF.

The chain uses TRBV18 and TRBJ2-5; D is ambiguous. The germline gives CDR1 KGHSH, CDR2 LQKENI. With 0 bases removed from V and 5 bases from J, the gap between germline ends came to 10 bases. This CDR3 spans 14 amino acids. The CDR3 DNA reads as TGTGCCAGCTCACCACCGGCGTTTTTGGAGACCCAGTACTTC. This translates into CASSPPAFLETQYF.

This chain joins TRBV6-6 and TRBJ1-1, with 8 bases identical to TRBD1. Germline CDR1 MNHNY, CDR2 SVGAGI (reference sequence). The CDR3 is 17 residues long. Trimming removed 3 bases from V and 3 bases from J; junction bases left unmatched: 12. CDR3 in amino acids: CASSYRGQGQKDTEAFF. Written as DNA, the CDR3 is TGTGCCAGCAGTTATCGAGGACAGGGACAGAAGGACACTGAAGCTTTCTTT.

The rearrangement uses TRBV6-5 and TRBJ1-2; D is unclear. The CDR3 totals 15 residues. Germline values: CDR1 MNHEY, CDR2 SVGAGI. Trimming took off 3 bases at V and 0 bases at J, with 11 bases between the two ends. As DNA, the CDR3 is TGTGCCAGCAGTTATTCCCCTCAAGCTAACTATGGCTACACCTTC. Encoded protein: CASSYSPQANYGYTF.

V gene TRBV5-6 combines with J gene TRBJ1-1; no clear D. CDR1 and CDR2 (germline): SGHDT, YYEEEE. The CDR3 is 13 amino acids. Deletions cut 3 bases from V and 6 bases from J, with 12 bases between. DNA for the CDR3: TGTGCCAGCAGCTGGTCGGTGGGCGCTGAAGCTTTCTTT. The encoded protein is CASSWSVGAEAFF.